These 29 T cell receptor beta chains were sequenced from one sample in a study of radiation and T cells in renal cell carcinoma. Described time point: baseline pretreatment blood. Treatment indicated: 15 Gy SBRT to primary tumor, nephrectomy 4 weeks later. The assay was immunoSEQ multiplex PCR, and TCRdb's table has in-frame clones only and misses some. The sample carries some 140,000 clones, 70% to 90% recorded once. The source material was blood, sampled from a patient whose treatment included radiotherapy and nephrectomy. The receptor source for this set is a woman in her forties or fifties with renal cell carcinoma.

The chain joins TRBV7-2 to TRBJ2-7, with 13 bases fitting TRBD2. Germline V gene sequence: CDR1 SGHTA, CDR2 FQGNSA. V was clipped by 1 base and J by 4 bases; unmatched bases: 4. This CDR3 contains 16 residues. CDR3 sequence reads: CASSLGLAGGRYEQYF. The CDR3 bases are TGTGCCAGCAGCTTAGGACTAGCGGGGGGCAGGTACGAGCAGTACTTC.

This clone was detected once. This chain uses TRBV4-1 with TRBJ1-3, with TRBD1 as a possible D gene (6 bases). Trimming shortened V by 2 bases and J by 1 base, and 9 bases separated the two germline ends. CDR3 length equals 15 residues. Germline-derived CDR1 and CDR2 are MGHRA and YSYEKL. The CDR3 DNA follows: TGCGCCAGCAGCCAATTAACAGGGTCTGGAAACACCATATATTTT. This translates into CASSQLTGSGNTIYF.

The V and J genes are TRBV19 and TRBJ1-1; weak D call: TRBD1 (5 bases). The CDR3 runs to 12 residues. V lost 5 bases and J 9 bases, leaving 13 bases between the germline ends. CDR1 and CDR2 from the germline V gene are LNHDA and SQIVND (reference sequence). CDR3 protein: CASSRDPGKAFF. As DNA, the CDR3 is TGTGCCAGTAGTCGGGACCCCGGGAAAGCTTTCTTT. Combining the CDR3 with reference TRBV19 and TRBJ1-1 gives the whole variable domain DGGITQSPKYLFRKEGQNVTLSCEQNLNHDAMYWYRQDPGQGLRLIYYSQIVNDFQKGDIAEGYSVSREKKESFPLTVTSAQKNPTAFYLCASSRDPGKAFFGQGTRLTVV.

The V call is TRBV18, the J call TRBJ1-1; D ambiguous. CDR1 KGHSH and CDR2 LQKENI come from the germline V gene. V was pared by 6 bases and J by 5 bases, with 19 bases between. This CDR3 contains 15 residues. The CDR3 nucleotides are TGTGCCAGCTCCGGCAGTATTAGGGAGGTGACTGAAGCTTTCTTT. Its translation is CASSGSIREVTEAFF.

The genes are TRBV30 and TRBJ2-4, with D perhaps TRBD1 (6 bases). This CDR3 has 15 amino acids. V was clipped by 0 bases and J by 9 bases, with 18 bases between them. The germline gives CDR1 GTSNPN, CDR2 SVGIG (reference sequence). Written as DNA, the CDR3 is TGTGCCTGGAGTGTAGAAGGGACACCCACAGGCATTCAGTACTTC. Protein sequence: CAWSVEGTPTGIQYF.

The genes are TRBV15 and TRBJ2-2; a possible D gene is TRBD1 (5 bases). This CDR3 has 18 amino acids. Trimming removed 5 bases at V and 0 bases at J, with 19 bases between. The germline V gene encodes CDR1 LNHNV and CDR2 YYDKDF (reference sequence). CDR3 bases: TGTGCCACCAGCTCTAGTTGGGGCACAGGAGCGAACACCGGGGAGCTGTTTTTT. Amino acids: CATSSSWGTGANTGELFF.

The genes are TRBV10-2 and TRBJ1-2; TRBD1 aligns across 9 bases. This CDR3 contains 14 residues. J was trimmed by 4 bases and V by 6 bases; bases with no gene match: 6. CDR1 is WSHSY and CDR2 is SAAADI in the germline V gene. DNA of the CDR3: TGCGCCAGCAGCTCCGGGACAGGGACCTATGGCTACACCTTC. Translation: CASSSGTGTYGYTF.

This CDR3 is CASSYEGRSGNEQFF. The CDR3 DNA reads TGTGCCAGCAGTTACGAGGGTCGGAGTGGCAATGAGCAGTTCTTC. The chain employs TRBV6-5 and TRBJ2-1; TRBD2 is a possible D gene (5 bases). V lost 2 bases to trimming and J lost 6 bases, with 14 bases between them. Germline lookup yields CDR1 MNHEY and CDR2 SVGAGI. The CDR3 runs to 15 residues.

The V gene is TRBV9, the J gene TRBJ1-3; D uncertain. Germline assignment: CDR1 SGDLS and CDR2 YYNGEE. Trimming stripped 2 bases from V and 1 base from J, with 7 bases between. CDR3 length: 14 residues. CDR3 DNA: TGTGCCAGCAGCGTTCAGGATTCTGGAAACACCATATATTTT. Amino acids: CASSVQDSGNTIYF.

The genes are TRBV6-1 and TRBJ1-2; D not certain. There are 15 residues in the CDR3. V lost 4 bases and J lost 4, with 16 bases in between. CDR1 and CDR2 from the germline V gene are MNHNS and SASEGT. The CDR3 loop is CASSGSGRASYGYTF. Here the CDR3 DNA reads TGTGCCAGCAGTGGGTCGGGAAGGGCCAGCTATGGCTACACCTTC.

The table lists this clone with a count of one. V usage is TRBV7-2 and J usage is TRBJ2-3, with TRBD2 matching 7 bases. V lost 3 bases and J lost 0; bases outside the gene matches: 3. The CDR3 has 15 amino acids. CDR1 is SGHTA, CDR2 FQGNSA, per germline. This CDR3 reads CASSFIGGSTDTQYF. The CDR3 DNA follows: TGTGCCAGCAGCTTCATCGGGGGGAGCACAGATACGCAGTATTTT.

J is TRBJ2-2 and V is TRBV2; D uncertain. The length of the CDR3 is 13 residues. Trimming pared 4 bases from V and 1 base from J, leaving 4 bases between. Germline V gene data show CDR1 as SNHLY and CDR2 as FYNNEI. In DNA, the CDR3 is TGTGCCAGCAGTGCGGGGAACACCGGGGAGCTGTTTTTT. Encoded protein: CASSAGNTGELFF.

The V and J genes are TRBV18 and TRBJ1-4; 7 bases are a match to TRBD1. This CDR3 region has 16 residues. The V gene end was trimmed by 5 bases and the J gene end by 0 bases; junction bases not matched to a gene: 6. Germline V lookup: CDR1 KGHSH, CDR2 LQKENI. CDR3 in DNA: TGTGCCAGCTCATCGTTTACAGGGGCAACTAATGAAAAACTGTTTTTT. It is translated as CASSSFTGATNEKLFF.

The rearrangement joins TRBV18 to TRBJ1-2; D possibly corresponds to TRBD1 (5 bases). Germline CDR1 is KGHSH and CDR2 is LQKENI. CDR3 size: 15 residues. V lost 2 bases to trimming and J lost 8 bases, with 18 bases between them. The CDR3 is CASSPRWGRGKGYTF. For the CDR3, the DNA is TGTGCCAGCTCACCAAGATGGGGGAGGGGAAAAGGCTACACCTTC.

The chain combines TRBV5-8 with TRBJ2-7, with 8 bases aligning to TRBD2. V lost 5 bases, J lost 2 bases, and 15 bases stayed unmatched. The germline V gene encodes CDR1 SGHTS and CDR2 YDEGEE. This CDR3 region has 17 residues. CDR3 sequence (DNA): TGTGCCAGCAGGGTTGCGGAGGCGGGGGGTTCAGCCTACGAGCAGTACTTC. Translated, it gives CASRVAEAGGSAYEQYF.

V and J are TRBV5-6 and TRBJ2-3, with D perhaps matching TRBD1 (6 bases). Germline V gives CDR1 SGHDT, CDR2 YYEEEE. V gave up 1 base and J gave up 4 bases, with 7 bases separating them. CDR3 length: 13 residues. The CDR3: CASSLTGPDTQYF. DNA for the CDR3: TGTGCCAGCAGCTTGACAGGGCCAGATACGCAGTATTTT.

This clone was found a few times. The chain combines TRBV5-1 with TRBJ2-1, with TRBD1 matching over 9 bases. The CDR3 covers 16 residues. Trimming at V came to 2 bases and at J to 9 bases, leaving 12 bases not matched to a gene. CDR1 and CDR2 (germline): SGHRS, YFSETQ. The CDR3 nucleotides read TGCGCCAGCAGCTTAAGGGGCGGGACAGGGTTCCGTGAGCAGTTCTTC. It is translated as CASSLRGGTGFREQFF.

Comment on this clone: The DNA is omitted, as the CDR3 cannot be located on it reliably, and the CDR3 follows TCRdb's listing. The chain carries TRBV21-1 and TRBJ2-2; the DNA was not used to check the table's D call, TRBD2. TRBV21-1 is recorded as a pseudogene. The CDR3 has 17 amino acids, counting both end residues. The CDR3: CASSKARWAAGTGELFF.

The V and J genes are TRBV29-1 and TRBJ1-1, with TRBD1 as a possible D gene (5 bases). Germline V gene data show CDR1 as SQVTM and CDR2 as ANQGSEA. The CDR3 extends over 13 amino acids. The ends were cut back, 8 bases at V and 4 bases at J, with 17 bases in the middle. CDR3 loop: CSSTGTAATEAFF. CDR3 sequence (DNA): TGCAGCTCCACCGGGACGGCGGCCACTGAAGCTTTCTTT.

This clone was counted once. The rearrangement links TRBV6-5 to TRBJ2-7; tentatively, D is TRBD2 (5 bases). Trimming took off 5 bases at V and 4 bases at J, with 6 bases between the two ends. This CDR3 is 11 amino acids long. Per germline, CDR1 MNHEY and CDR2 SVGAGI. Here the CDR3 reads CASSGLYEQYF. DNA of the CDR3: TGTGCCAGCAGTGGACTTTACGAGCAGTACTTC.

V gene TRBV5-4 combines with J gene TRBJ2-1; D may match TRBD1 or TRBD2 (6 bases each). Per the germline V gene, CDR1 is SGHNT and CDR2 is YYREEE (reference sequence). There are 15 residues in the CDR3. V dropped 4 bases and J dropped 2 bases, with 13 bases sitting between them. This chain's CDR3 is CASSGRGLPYNEQFF. DNA of the CDR3: TGTGCCAGCAGCGGACGGGGGCTGCCCTACAATGAGCAGTTCTTC.

In regard to this clone: Its ends do not fully match the called genes, so a read error is possible. The J gene is TRBJ2-5, the V gene TRBV7-7, with TRBD2 matching over 10 bases. In germline, CDR1 is SSHAT, CDR2 FNYEAQ (reference sequence). The CDR3 consists of 15 residues. This CDR3 reads CASTAGLANQETQYF. For the CDR3, the DNA is TGTGCTAGCACCGCGGGACTAGCGAATCAAGAGACCCAGTACTTC. Full variable domain (outside the CDR3, taken from reference TRBV7-7 and TRBJ2-5): GAGVSQSPRYKVTKRGQDVTLRCDPISSHATLYWYQQALGQGPEFLTYFNYEAQPDKSGLPSDRFSAERPEGSISTLTIQRTEQRDSAMYRCASTAGLANQETQYFGPGTRLLVL.

The rearrangement uses TRBV13 and TRBJ2-7; 8 nucleotides align to TRBD2. This CDR3 contains 15 residues. Germline V gene data show CDR1 as PRHDT and CDR2 as FYEKMQ (reference sequence). V shed 6 bases and J 5 bases; nucleotides not matched to a gene: 12. DNA for the CDR3: TGTGCCAGCAGGAACCACGGGACTAGTATAAACGAGCAGTACTTC. Protein sequence: CASRNHGTSINEQYF.

The chain recombines TRBV7-8 with TRBJ2-7, with a tentative D call TRBD1 (6 bases). Deletions cut 0 bases from V and 1 base from J, with 13 bases between. Germline V gene data show CDR1 as SGHVS and CDR2 as FQNEAQ. The CDR3 extends over 16 amino acids. The CDR3 DNA reads TGTGCCAGCAGCTTAGCTCAGGGGTCCCCGTCCTACGAGCAGTACTTC. Protein sequence: CASSLAQGSPSYEQYF.

This clone occurred a few times. The rearrangement links TRBV7-2 to TRBJ2-7, with D possibly being TRBD2 (5 bases). Germline V gene lookup returns CDR1 SGHTA and CDR2 FQGNSA. This CDR3 has 17 residues. V gave up 1 base and J gave up 2 bases, with 18 bases separating them. As DNA, the CDR3 is TGTGCCAGCAGCTTAGATGGTACTGGCGGACTCGCCTACGAGCAGTACTTC. It encodes CASSLDGTGGLAYEQYF.

V usage is TRBV19 and J usage is TRBJ2-5; 11 bases fit TRBD2. The CDR3 runs 16 residues. Germline values: CDR1 LNHDA, CDR2 SQIVND (reference sequence). Unmatched junction bases numbered 5, after V lost 3 bases and J lost 2 bases. The CDR3 nucleotides read TGTGCCAGTAGTATGGTGGCTAGCGGGGGGCAAGAGACCCAGTACTTC. Protein sequence: CASSMVASGGQETQYF.

The rearrangement links TRBV4-2 to TRBJ2-5; 11 nucleotides align to TRBD2. Germline V gives CDR1 LGHNA, CDR2 YNFKEQ. CDR3 size: 16 residues. V lost 1 base, J lost 5 bases, and 6 bases stayed unmatched. The CDR3 loop is CASSQATSGVGETQYF. The CDR3 DNA is TGTGCCAGCAGCCAAGCGACTAGCGGGGTCGGGGAGACCCAGTACTTC.

CDR3 in amino acids: CASSLSLGVPDTQYF. The CDR3 DNA reads as TGTGCCAGCAGCTTGTCCCTAGGCGTGCCAGATACGCAGTATTTT. The V and J genes are TRBV5-6 and TRBJ2-3; D unclear. This CDR3 has 15 amino acids. CDR1 SGHDT and CDR2 YYEEEE come from the germline V gene. The V gene lost 1 base and the J gene lost 4 bases, with 13 bases spanning the gap.

The genes are TRBV7-2 and TRBJ1-5; a possible D gene is TRBD1 (5 bases). This CDR3 is 14 amino acids long. V was pared by 3 bases and J by 6 bases, with 12 bases between. Germline V gene sequence: CDR1 SGHTA, CDR2 FQGNSA. The CDR3 protein is CASSFGGTGQPQHF. CDR3 DNA: TGTGCCAGCAGCTTTGGGGGAACGGGTCAGCCCCAGCATTTT. Complete variable domain (other parts from reference TRBV7-2 and TRBJ1-5): GAGVSQSPSNKVTEKGKDVELRCDPISGHTALYWYRQSLGQGLEFLIYFQGNSAPDKSGLPSDRFSAERTGGSVSTLTIQRTQQEDSAVYLCASSFGGTGQPQHFGDGTRLSIL.